This entry lists 15 T cell receptor beta chains sequenced from one sample in a study of cytomegalovirus exposure and HLA in healthy donors. The PCR used 60 Vbeta and 13 Jbeta primers. Only in-frame clones appear in the TCRdb table, and some are missing; sequencing was by immunoSEQ multiplex PCR. The table includes 150,000 to 200,000 clones, about 72% detected once. Sequencing input: PBMCs. The receptors were gathered from a human donor in good health.

In the case of this clone: The sample contains more than one DNA sequence encoding this CDR3. The chain carries TRBV29-1 and TRBJ2-7; 10 bases are a match to TRBD1. Losses at the gene ends were 3 bases for V and 5 bases for J; bases not matched to a gene: 1. The germline V gene encodes CDR1 SQVTM and CDR2 ANQGSEA. This CDR3 is built from 12 residues. The CDR3 DNA reads as TGCAGCGTTGACGGGACAGGGGACGAGCAGTACTTC. This codes for CSVDGTGDEQYF.

The chain uses TRBV9 and TRBJ1-3, with D perhaps TRBD1 (6 bases). The CDR3 consists of 17 residues. The V gene's germline CDR1 is SGDLS and CDR2 YYNGEE. Trimming removed 0 bases from V and 2 bases from J, with 15 bases in between. CDR3 sequence: CASSVGGGRGAGNTIYF. CDR3 coding DNA: TGTGCCAGCAGCGTAGGGGGGGGCAGGGGCGCTGGAAACACCATATATTTT. Filled out from reference TRBV9 and TRBJ1-3, the complete variable domain reads DSGVTQTPKHLITATGQRVTLRCSPRSGDLSVYWYQQSLDQGLQFLIQYYNGEERAKGNILERFSAQQFPDLHSELNLSSLELGDSALYFCASSVGGGRGAGNTIYFGEGSWLTVV.

This clone was found a few times. The chain recombines TRBV27 with TRBJ1-5; D unclear. CDR3 length equals 13 residues. The ends were cut back, 3 bases at V and 7 bases at J, with 10 bases in the middle. Per the germline V gene, CDR1 is MNHEY and CDR2 is SMNVEV (reference sequence). This CDR3 reads CASSFSSEQPQHF. In DNA form, the CDR3 reads TGTGCCAGCAGTTTTAGTTCCGAGCAGCCCCAGCATTTT.

The sample holds one count of this clone. The V call is TRBV5-6, the J call TRBJ1-2; the D gene is possibly TRBD1 (5 bases). Germline values: CDR1 SGHDT, CDR2 YYEEEE. The CDR3 sequence is 14 residues long. V was cut by 1 base and J by 0 bases, with 7 bases left in between. The CDR3 DNA reads TGTGCCAGCAGCTTGCGACAGACTAACTATGGCTACACCTTC. Amino acids: CASSLRQTNYGYTF.

This chain uses TRBV5-4 with TRBJ1-3; D is uncertain. The CDR3 has 15 residues. Trimming removed 2 bases from V and 4 bases from J, with 13 bases in between. Germline lookup yields CDR1 SGHNT and CDR2 YYREEE (reference sequence). In DNA form, the CDR3 reads TGTGCCAGCAGCTTAGGCCAGGTGAACGGAAACACCATATATTTT. It is translated as CASSLGQVNGNTIYF.

This clone was seen only a few times. The chain recombines TRBV27 with TRBJ1-5, with a possible D match to TRBD1 (5 bases). There are 17 residues in the CDR3. Germline CDR1 MNHEY, CDR2 SMNVEV (reference sequence). V was clipped by 5 bases and J by 0 bases, with 17 bases between them. CDR3 sequence: CASSQTAGLYSNQPQHF. The CDR3 DNA follows: TGTGCCAGCAGTCAGACTGCAGGGTTATATAGCAATCAGCCCCAGCATTTT.

The CDR3 is CACSGGLGTGELFF. CDR3 DNA sequence: TGTGCATGCAGCGGGGGGTTGGGCACCGGGGAGCTGTTTTTT. This sequence joins TRBV2 and TRBJ2-2; 9 bases match TRBD2. The CDR3 covers 14 residues. Germline V gene lookup returns CDR1 SNHLY and CDR2 FYNNEI. The variable domain in full, completed from reference TRBV2 and TRBJ2-2, reads EPEVTQTPSHQVTQMGQEVILRCVPISNHLYFYWYRQILGQKVEFLVSFYNNEISEKSEIFDDQFSVERPDGSNFTLKIRSTKLEDSAMYFCACSGGLGTGELFFGEGSRLTVL.

The chain links TRBV6-5 to TRBJ1-1; D is uncertain. V dropped 0 bases and J dropped 5 bases, with 13 bases sitting between them. CDR1 and CDR2 from the germline V gene are MNHEY and SVGAGI. This CDR3 region has 15 residues. The CDR3 DNA reads as TGTGCCAGCAGTTACTCGATTTCGAGCTGGACTGAAGCTTTCTTT. Its translation: CASSYSISSWTEAFF.

V gene TRBV18 combines with J gene TRBJ1-6; 7 bases line up with TRBD1. CDR1 and CDR2 from the germline V gene are KGHSH and LQKENI. The trim removed 8 bases at V and 12 bases at J, leaving 10 bases unmatched. This CDR3 is built from 13 residues. CDR3 bases: TGTGCCAGCACCACAGGGGTAAGAGAACCCCTCCACTTT. It yields the protein CASTTGVREPLHF.

The chain combines TRBV11-2 with TRBJ2-7; 10 bases are shared with TRBD2. The CDR3 loop spans 16 amino acids. After removal of 5 bases from V and 3 bases from J, the junction contained 10 bases not matched to a gene. CDR1 SGHAT and CDR2 FQNNGV come from the germline V gene. The CDR3 spells CASSPSGLAPNYEQYF. CDR3 bases: TGTGCCAGCAGCCCCTCGGGACTAGCGCCTAACTACGAGCAGTACTTC.

The chain uses TRBV18 and TRBJ2-5; 9 bases align to TRBD1. The CDR3 has 13 residues. Germline values: CDR1 KGHSH, CDR2 LQKENI. Trimming at V came to 6 bases and at J to 5 bases, leaving 4 bases not matched to a gene. The CDR3 DNA reads as TGTGCCAGCTCTCCGACAGGGGGTGAGACCCAGTACTTC. Translating gives CASSPTGGETQYF.

This clone was picked up a small number of times. The V and J genes are TRBV5-1 and TRBJ1-1, with 7 nucleotides matching TRBD1. Germline CDR1 SGHRS, CDR2 YFSETQ. V lost 4 bases, J lost 1 base, and 4 bases stayed unmatched. This CDR3 comprises 14 residues. In nucleotides, the CDR3 is TGCGCCAGCAGCCTGACAGGGAGGAACACTGAAGCTTTCTTT. Amino acid sequence: CASSLTGRNTEAFF.

V gene TRBV5-1 combines with J gene TRBJ1-4; 7 positions agree with TRBD1. CDR1 and CDR2 from the germline V gene are SGHRS and YFSETQ. V was clipped by 1 base and J by 8 bases; unmatched bases: 8. This CDR3 is 15 amino acids long. CDR3 nucleotide sequence: TGCGCCAGCAGCTTGTTCGGGACAGCGGGCGAAAAACTGTTTTTT. Amino acid sequence: CASSLFGTAGEKLFF.

V usage is TRBV7-2 and J usage is TRBJ1-1; no clear D. This CDR3 region has 15 residues. Germline assignment: CDR1 SGHTA and CDR2 FQGNSA. Trimming left V 0 bases short and J 0 bases short, with 8 bases between. The CDR3 here is CASSLAREMNTEAFF. CDR3 nucleotides: TGTGCCAGCAGCTTAGCTCGGGAAATGAACACTGAAGCTTTCTTT.

J is TRBJ1-2 and V is TRBV5-6; D may be TRBD1 (5 bases). The CDR3 has 14 residues. Trimming removed 1 base from V and 5 bases from J, with 12 bases in between. The germline gives CDR1 SGHDT, CDR2 YYEEEE. CDR3 coding DNA: TGTGCCAGCAGCTTGCTGGACATCCCTTATGGCTACACCTTC. Protein sequence: CASSLLDIPYGYTF.